What follows are 7 T cell receptor beta chains derived from one specimen sequenced in a study of shared clonotypes between healthy human individuals. Repertoires were generated with immunoSEQ multiplex PCR, while TCRdb's copy carries only in-frame clones and drops some. The sample shows approximately 700,000 clones, 73% of them seen only once. Input material: memory CD4+ T cells sorted from blood. Subset in this sample: CD45RA-negative fraction. The source is a woman under 40 in good health.

The chain recombines TRBV6-1 with TRBJ1-5; 7 bases match TRBD1. Per germline, CDR1 MNHNS and CDR2 SASEGT. CDR3 length: 15 residues. The J segment lost 1 base and the V segment lost 6 bases, leaving 6 bases of the junction unmatched. The CDR3 sequence: CASRETGSSNQPQHF. Here the CDR3 DNA reads TGTGCCAGCAGAGAGACAGGGTCGAGCAATCAGCCCCAGCATTTT.

The chain is built from TRBV19 and TRBJ2-1; D uncertain. This CDR3 spans 15 amino acids. Germline V lookup: CDR1 LNHDA, CDR2 SQIVND (reference sequence). V dropped 6 bases and J dropped 0 bases, with 12 bases sitting between them. CDR3 in DNA: TGTGCCAGTAGCCAACAGCCGGGCTCCTACAATGAGCAGTTCTTC. Its translation: CASSQQPGSYNEQFF.

The chain joins TRBV10-3 to TRBJ1-1; 7 positions agree with TRBD1. Germline values: CDR1 ENHRY, CDR2 SYGVKD. The CDR3 extends over 13 amino acids. The V and J ends lost 7 bases and 2 bases, in that order; junction bases with no gene match: 4. The CDR3 DNA reads TGTGCCATCACTAGGGACAGCAACACTGAAGCTTTCTTT. Protein product: CAITRDSNTEAFF.

This chain links TRBV19 with TRBJ2-7, with 8 positions matching TRBD1. This CDR3 is 17 amino acids long. V lost 4 bases and J lost 1; bases outside the gene matches: 12. Germline V lookup: CDR1 LNHDA, CDR2 SQIVND (reference sequence). CDR3 DNA: TGTGCCAGTAGTACGGGAGCTAACAGGGGGAAGTCCTACGAGCAGTACTTC. This translates into CASSTGANRGKSYEQYF.

The CDR3 here is CASLKGAYEQYF. CDR3 sequence (DNA): TGTGCCAGTTTGAAAGGAGCCTACGAGCAGTACTTC. The chain is built from TRBV2 and TRBJ2-7; no clear D gene. V lost 9 bases and J lost 2, with 11 bases in between. The CDR3 is 12 residues long. Germline assignment: CDR1 SNHLY and CDR2 FYNNEI.

The rearrangement links TRBV29-1 to TRBJ2-3; D remains unclear. Per the germline V gene, CDR1 is SQVTM and CDR2 is ANQGSEA. The CDR3 length is 13 residues. V dropped 2 bases and J dropped 1 base, with 7 bases sitting between them. CDR3 region: CSVESHRTDTQYF. Written as DNA, the CDR3 is TGCAGCGTTGAATCCCATCGCACAGATACGCAGTATTTT.

This chain links TRBV28 with TRBJ2-7; possible D gene TRBD2, 5 bases. Germline CDR1 reads MDHEN; CDR2 reads SYDVKM. Trimming shortened V by 2 bases and J by 3 bases, and 14 bases separated the two germline ends. The CDR3 length is 15 residues. This CDR3 is CASSLGRGLSYEQYF. The CDR3 DNA reads TGTGCCAGCAGTTTAGGGCGCGGACTTAGCTACGAGCAGTACTTC. Using reference TRBV28 and TRBJ2-7 for the parts outside the CDR3, the full variable domain is DVKVTQSSRYLVKRTGEKVFLECVQDMDHENMFWYRQDPGLGLRLIYFSYDVKMKEKGDIPEGYSVSREKKERFSLILESASTNQTSMYLCASSLGRGLSYEQYFGPGTRLTVT.